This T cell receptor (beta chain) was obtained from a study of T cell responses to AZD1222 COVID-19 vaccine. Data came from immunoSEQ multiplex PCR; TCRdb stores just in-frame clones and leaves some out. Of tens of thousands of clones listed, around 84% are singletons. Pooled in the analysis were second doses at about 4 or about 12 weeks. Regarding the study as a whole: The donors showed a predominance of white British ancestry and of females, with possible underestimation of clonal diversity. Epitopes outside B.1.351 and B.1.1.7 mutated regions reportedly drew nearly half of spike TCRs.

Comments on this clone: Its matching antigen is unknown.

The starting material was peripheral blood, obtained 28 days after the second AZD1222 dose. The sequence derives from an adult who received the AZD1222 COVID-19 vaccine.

The CDR3 coding sequence is TGTGCCAGTAGTTTTAGTAATTCACCCCTCCACTTT. Amino acids: CASSFSNSPLHF. The chain couples TRBV19 to TRBJ1-6, with D hard to call. The CDR3 is 12 residues long. Germline CDR1 is LNHDA and CDR2 is SQIVND (reference sequence). Trimming took 5 bases from V and 6 from J, leaving 5 bases between them.